Listed below are T cell receptor beta chains from one sample, sequenced in a study of cytomegalovirus exposure and HLA in healthy donors. Assay used: immunoSEQ multiplex PCR; TCRdb lists only in-frame clones, some missing. The profile shows more than 130,000 clones, about 90% of them singletons. Sequencing was done on a sample of PBMCs. These receptors were collected from a woman between 18 and 29 years old in good health and CMV-seropositive. The CDR3 runs from the conserved cysteine through the conserved F or W. D genes are given only for firm matches. The size entry is marked missing in some rows and otherwise reads once, few, many or a size class.

v_call	clone_size	d_call	j_call	cdr3_nt	cdr3_aa
TRBV4-1	NA	TRBD1	TRBJ2-7	TGCGCCAGCAGCCAAGAATTCGGAGCAGGGGGCAGGAGCTACGAGCAGTACTTC	CASSQEFGAGGRSYEQYF
TRBV28	few	NA	TRBJ1-5	TGTGCCAGCAGGCAGACAGGCCGGCATCAGCCCCAGCATTTT	CASRQTGRHQPQHF
TRBV14	NA	TRBD1	TRBJ2-7	TGTGCCAGCAGCCCCCACTCGAAGACAGGGGACTACGAGCAGTACTTC	CASSPHSKTGDYEQYF
TRBV30	NA	NA	TRBJ1-6	TGTGCCTGGAGTCAGGGGAGTTCACCCCTCCACTTT	CAWSQGSSPLHF
TRBV30	NA	TRBD1	TRBJ1-2	TGTGCCTGGAGCGGACCCTTGGCCGTGGGGACAGGGTATGGCTACACCTTC	CAWSGPLAVGTGYGYTF
TRBV30	NA	NA	TRBJ1-1	TGTGCCTGGAGTCCCCGCGGAGGATTTGAAGCTTTCTTT	CAWSPRGGFEAFF
TRBV4-1	NA	NA	TRBJ2-6	TGCGCCAGCAGCCAAGGAACAGGCTCTGGGGCCAACGTCCTGACTTTC	CASSQGTGSGANVLTF
TRBV6-6	once	TRBD1	TRBJ1-2	TGTGCCAGCAGTTCCGACAGGGGCTATGGCTACACCTTC	CASSSDRGYGYTF
TRBV5-6	once	TRBD2	TRBJ2-7	TGTGCCAGCAGCTTACTAGCGGGATCGCCCTACGAGCAGTACTTC	CASSLLAGSPYEQYF
TRBV5-6	NA	TRBD1	TRBJ1-6	TGTGCCAGCAGCTCCCGGGACAGGGATCTTCCCCTCCACTTT	CASSSRDRDLPLHF
TRBV30	NA	NA	TRBJ2-1	TGTGCCTGGAGTGGACACCAAAGCTCCTACAATGAGCAGTTCTTC	CAWSGHQSSYNEQFF
TRBV7-8	NA	NA	TRBJ1-3	TGTGCCAGCAGCTTACGCAGGTCTGGAAACACCATATATTTT	CASSLRRSGNTIYF
TRBV5-5	NA	NA	TRBJ1-3	TGTGCCAGCAGCTTGGTGTTGGCTGCCTCTGGAAACACCATATATTTT	CASSLVLAASGNTIYF
TRBV4-3	once	NA	TRBJ1-1	TGCGCCAGCAGCCACAGGGGAGTGTACACTGAAGCTTTCTTT	CASSHRGVYTEAFF
TRBV4-3	NA	TRBD1	TRBJ2-1	TGCGCCAGCAGCGAACAGACAGGGTATAATGAGCAGTTCTTC	CASSEQTGYNEQFF
TRBV5-1	NA	TRBD2	TRBJ2-5	TGCGCCAGCAGCCCTCGGGAGGGGATAGGAGAGACCCAGTACTTC	CASSPREGIGETQYF
TRBV11-2	NA	TRBD2	TRBJ2-1	TGTGCCAGCAGCTTAGTGACTCGGACTAGCCACTACAATGAGCAGTTCTTC	CASSLVTRTSHYNEQFF
TRBV2	NA	TRBD1	TRBJ1-6	TGTGCCGGCATCCCAGACAGGGTTGATTCACCCCTCCACTTT	CAGIPDRVDSPLHF
TRBV5-4	NA	TRBD1	TRBJ2-7	TGTGCCAGCAGCCAGGACAGGGCATCCTACGAGCAGTACTTC	CASSQDRASYEQYF
TRBV28	NA	NA	TRBJ1-5	TGTGCCAGCAGTTTATCCCGGGGGATCCGGAATTTT	CASSLSRGIRNF
TRBV4-1	NA	TRBD2	TRBJ2-1	TGCGCCAGCAGCCTTGGACTAGCGGGGGGGGGTGAGCAGTTCTTC	CASSLGLAGGGEQFF
TRBV5-1	NA	NA	TRBJ2-3	TGCGCCAGCAGCTTGTACGGGTGGCGCACAGATACGCAGTATTTT	CASSLYGWRTDTQYF
TRBV5-1	NA	NA	TRBJ2-5	TGCGCCAGCAGCTTCATGAGAGAGACCCAGTACTTC	CASSFMRETQYF
TRBV7-9	NA	NA	TRBJ1-4	TGTGCCAGCAGCTTAGACTCCCCGGGACTAGGAGAAAAACTGTTTTTT	CASSLDSPGLGEKLFF
TRBV5-5	NA	TRBD1	TRBJ1-6	TGTGCCAGCAGCCATGCCGGGACAGACCTATCACCCCTCCACTTT	CASSHAGTDLSPLHF
TRBV7-6	NA	NA	TRBJ1-5	TGTGCCAGCAGCTCAAACCCAGATCAGCCCCAGCATTTT	CASSSNPDQPQHF
TRBV28	NA	NA	TRBJ1-2	TGTGCCAGCAGTTTTTTCAGGACTTCCAACTATGGCTACACCTTC	CASSFFRTSNYGYTF
TRBV6-5	NA	NA	TRBJ1-5	TGTGCCAGCAGTGGTCACAGGGAGGGGCAGCCCCAGCATTTT	CASSGHREGQPQHF
TRBV21-1	NA	NA	TRBJ1-1	TGTGCCAGCAGCAAAGCTATCCCTGAAGCTTTCTTT	CASSKAIPEAFF
TRBV7-2	once	NA	TRBJ1-1	TGTGCCAGCAGCTTATTCCGGGGTTTGAACACTGAAGCTTTCTTT	CASSLFRGLNTEAFF
TRBV6-4	NA	TRBD1	TRBJ1-1	TGTGCCAGCAGTGTCGGACAGGGGGGAACTGAAGCTTTCTTT	CASSVGQGGTEAFF
TRBV9	NA	TRBD1	TRBJ1-2	TGTGCCAGCAGCGCAATGTCCGGGACAGGGGCTGGCTACACCTTC	CASSAMSGTGAGYTF
TRBV21-1	NA	NA	TRBJ1-5	TGTGCCAGCAGCAAGGGGCAGCGCGGTCAGCCCCAGCATTTT	CASSKGQRGQPQHF
TRBV28	once	NA	TRBJ1-5	TGTGCCAGCAGTTTGATGGAGTGGCAGTTCAATCAGCCCCAGCATTTT	CASSLMEWQFNQPQHF
TRBV4-1	NA	TRBD2	TRBJ2-3	TGCGCCAGCAGCCAAGAAGGGGCTAGCGGGGAGAGTAGATTGGATACGCAGTATTTT	CASSQEGASGESRLDTQYF
TRBV11-2	NA	TRBD2	TRBJ2-1	TGTGCCAGCAGCTTCGGGGGGAATGAGCAGTTCTTC	CASSFGGNEQFF
TRBV9	NA	TRBD2	TRBJ2-2	TGTGCCAGCAGCGTAGACTGGTCTAGCGGAACCGGGGAGCTGTTTTTT	CASSVDWSSGTGELFF
TRBV5-1	NA	NA	TRBJ2-7	TGCGCCAGCAGCGGGAACAAGGAGGGCGAGCAGTACTTC	CASSGNKEGEQYF
TRBV28	NA	NA	TRBJ1-2	TGTGCCAGCACTATTCCGGGGAATGGTGGCTATGGCTACACCTTC	CASTIPGNGGYGYTF
TRBV6-5	NA	NA	TRBJ2-1	TGTGCCAGCTCCGAGGACACTTCCTACAATGAGCAGTTCTTC	CASSEDTSYNEQFF
TRBV9	NA	TRBD2	TRBJ2-3	TGTGCCAGCAGCCTCGGGACTAGCGGGGGGGCTTGGGATACGCAGTATTTT	CASSLGTSGGAWDTQYF
TRBV6-1	NA	TRBD1	TRBJ1-2	TGTGCCAGCAGGATAAGTGTACAGGGGTCAGGCGGCTACACCTTT	CASRISVQGSGGYTF
TRBV5-1	NA	NA	TRBJ2-4	TGCGCCAGCAGCTTGGACAGGGCCAAAAACATTCAGTACTTC	CASSLDRAKNIQYF
TRBV7-6	NA	TRBD2	TRBJ2-1	TGTGCCAGCAGACCACTAGCGAGCTCCTACAATGAGCAGTTCTTC	CASRPLASSYNEQFF
TRBV5-1	NA	NA	TRBJ1-2	TGCGCCAGCAGCCGTTCCGGGATCGGAAACCCGACGAAACTAAACTATGGCTACACCTTC	CASSRSGIGNPTKLNYGYTF
TRBV5-1	NA	NA	TRBJ2-7	TGCGCCAGCAGCCCCACCGCAGCGGGTCCCACCCGCGCCTACGAGCAGTACTTC	CASSPTAAGPTRAYEQYF
TRBV7-9	NA	NA	TRBJ1-3	TGTGCCAGCAGACCGGACAGCTCTGGAAACACCATATATTTT	CASRPDSSGNTIYF